One and the same sample provided the 9 T cell receptor beta chains below, sequenced in a study. TCRdb redid the calling of the 5' RACE reads with MiXCR, one entry per CDR3 protein. The sample records over 10,000 distinct CDR3 sequences, 23% being singletons. The sequencing sample was made of naive CD4+ T cells sorted from blood. Subset reported: naive CD4+ T cells, CD4+CD45RA+CD25-. These receptor sequences come from a female donor with breast cancer.

This clonotype has more than one count but fewer than ten. The J gene is TRBJ2-5, the V gene TRBV18; no definite D call. Trimming removed 3 bases from V and 2 bases from J, with 7 bases in between. Looked up from germline, CDR1 is KGHSH and CDR2 is LQKENI. The CDR3 totals 13 residues. CDR3 nucleotide sequence: TGTGCCAGCTCACCGGGTTTTCAAGAGACCCAGTACTTC. Its translation: CASSPGFQETQYF.

This clonotype was observed a handful of times. A read error may be the cause here, since a much bigger clone is one base away. The rearrangement uses TRBV4-1 and TRBJ2-7; 8 nucleotides align to TRBD1. Germline CDR1 reads MGHRA; CDR2 reads YSYEKL. The CDR3 extends over 15 amino acids. CDR3 DNA sequence: TGCGCCAGCAGCCAAGGACAGGGGCGTCCCCACGAGCGGTACTTC. The encoded protein is CASSQGQGRPHERYF.

This clonotype was observed at least ten times. The chain carries TRBV2 and TRBJ1-5; 7 nucleotides agree with TRBD1. Germline trimming cut 7 bases from V and 0 bases from J; bases unmatched to any gene: 6. Germline CDR1 SNHLY, CDR2 FYNNEI. CDR3 size: 15 residues. The CDR3, as DNA: TGTGCCAGCACCCTGACAGGGTATAGCAATCAGCCCCAGCATTTT. Protein sequence: CASTLTGYSNQPQHF. Full variable domain (missing parts from reference TRBV2 and TRBJ1-5): EPEVTQTPSHQVTQMGQEVILRCVPISNHLYFYWYRQILGQKVEFLVSFYNNEISEKSEIFDDQFSVERPDGSNFTLKIRSTKLEDSAMYFCASTLTGYSNQPQHFGDGTRLSIL.

This clonotype came up many times. This rearrangement joins TRBV7-3 to TRBJ2-1; 8 bases are a match to TRBD2. The trim removed 4 bases at V and 8 bases at J, leaving 7 bases unmatched. Germline-derived CDR1 and CDR2 are SGHTA and FQGTGA. The CDR3 spans 14 residues. In DNA form, the CDR3 reads TGTGCCAGCAGCTCTCTTAGCGGGATTGATGAGCAGTTCTTC. Amino acid sequence: CASSSLSGIDEQFF.

This clonotype is medium-sized in the sample. This sequence joins TRBV4-2 and TRBJ2-7; D is uncertain. The germline V and J ends were trimmed by 0 bases and 3 bases, with 12 bases remaining between them. Germline V gene sequence: CDR1 LGHNA, CDR2 YNFKEQ. The CDR3 is made up of 15 amino acids. The CDR3 loop is CASSQDWLRLYEQYF. The CDR3 DNA is TGTGCCAGCAGCCAAGATTGGTTAAGACTCTACGAGCAGTACTTC.

The chain has TRBV11-3 and TRBJ2-1, with D maybe TRBD2 (7 bases). V lost 4 bases and J 12 bases, leaving 16 bases between the germline ends. CDR1 is SGHNT, CDR2 YENEEA, per germline. This CDR3 has 13 residues. The CDR3 sequence is CASSSTRGGGQFF. The CDR3 nucleotides are TGTGCCAGCAGCTCGACTAGAGGGGGGGGGCAGTTCTTC.

By sample fraction, this clonotype is medium-sized (0.01 to 0.1%). The chain uses TRBV29-1 and TRBJ2-5; maybe TRBD1 (6 bases). Germline lookup yields CDR1 SQVTM and CDR2 ANQGSEA. The CDR3 consists of 13 residues. V lost 5 bases, J lost 5 bases, and 15 bases lay in between. The CDR3: CSVRSTGLETQYF. The CDR3 nucleotides read TGCAGCGTTAGATCTACAGGGCTGGAGACCCAGTACTTC.

On this clonotype itself: This may arise from a read error, as a much more abundant clone is one base away. The gene calls are TRBV20-1 and TRBJ2-1; 8 bases agree with TRBD2. Germline loops: CDR1 DFQATT, CDR2 SNEGSKA (reference sequence). J gave up 4 bases and V 3 bases, and 11 bases lay outside the gene matches. This CDR3 is built from 16 residues. CDR3 coding DNA: TGCAGTGCTAGGCCCCATTCTAGCGGGTGGTACAATGAGCAGTTCTTC. Translating it yields CSARPHSSGWYNEQFF.

There are many counts of this clonotype. Here the CDR3 DNA reads TGTGCCAGCCTTGAGCACGGGGGCAATCAGCCCCAGCATTTT. Encoded protein: CASLEHGGNQPQHF. The chain links TRBV6-2 or TRBV6-3 to TRBJ1-5; D not certain. Trimming removed 8 bases at V and 2 bases at J, with 13 bases between. Germline V CDR1 and CDR2: MNHEY, SVGEGT. The length of the CDR3 is 14 residues.